Presented here are 8 T cell receptor beta chains from one specimen sequenced in a study of tumor and adjacent non-tumor tissue in lung cancer. The template was RNA from unsorted bulk tissue. Three rounds of nested PCR, following a modified ARM-PCR protocol, produced the TCRbeta library. MiXCR was run by TCRdb on the multiplex PCR reads, yielding one entry per CDR3 protein. This table holds under 150,000 distinct CDR3 sequences, around 65% found once. The sample taken for sequencing was lung tumor tissue. All receptors derive from a man in his sixties with small cell lung cancer.

Remarks on this clonotype: A much larger clone lies one base from this, so it may be a read error. As DNA, the CDR3 is TGCAGCGTTCCCCCCCTAGGGAGGCCCCAGCATTTT. This gives the protein CSVPPLGRPQHF. V and J are TRBV29-1 and TRBJ1-5; no definite D call. Germline assignment: CDR1 SQVTM and CDR2 ANQGSEA. CDR3 length equals 12 residues. Deletions cut 5 bases from V and 9 bases from J, with 14 bases between.

On this clonotype itself: A read error is likely, as this CDR3 ends without the conserved phenylalanine or tryptophan. V and J are TRBV11-2 and TRBJ2-5; tentatively, D is TRBD1 (6 bases). This CDR3 has 15 amino acids. V was pared by 0 bases and J by 4 bases, with 12 bases between. The germline CDR1 and CDR2 sequences are SGHAT and FQNNGV. CDR3 nucleotide sequence: TGTGCCAGCAGCTTAGACTGGGGGCGCAGAGAGACCCAGTACCTC. Its protein is CASSLDWGRRETQYL.

As to this clonotype: The junction departs from germline at one end; a sequencing error may be responsible. The chain combines TRBV14 with TRBJ2-1; TRBD2 aligns across 10 bases. The CDR3 is made up of 16 amino acids. Germline CDR1 is SGHDN and CDR2 is FVKESK. Here the CDR3 DNA reads TGTGCTAGCAGCCAAGAATGGGGACTAGCGAGCGATGAGCAGTTCTTC. It translates to CASSQEWGLASDEQFF. The complete variable domain, with remaining parts taken from reference TRBV14 and TRBJ2-1, reads EAGVTQFPSHSVIEKGQTVTLRCDPISGHDNLYWYRRVMGKEIKFLLHFVKESKQDESGMPNNRFLAERTGGTYSTLKVQPAELEDSGVYFCASSQEWGLASDEQFFGPGTRLTVL.

This clonotype was seen only a few times. A much larger clonotype is one base distant, so this may be a read error. The chain has TRBV29-1 and TRBJ1-2, with TRBD1 as a possible D gene (6 bases). Germline-derived CDR1 and CDR2 are SQVTM and ANQGSEA. The CDR3 is 17 residues long. Deletions cut 5 bases from V and 0 bases from J, with 22 bases between. Here the CDR3 reads CSVKGGSPGQTNYGYTF. CDR3 nucleotides: TGCAGCGTTAAAGGCGGTAGTCCAGGACAGACTAACTATGGCTACACCTTC.

Notes on this clonotype: This may be a read error, as it is one base from a much larger clone. The chain employs TRBV6-6 and TRBJ1-5; 8 bases are shared with TRBD1. This CDR3 has 14 residues. Losses at the gene ends were 8 bases for V and 2 bases for J; bases not matched to a gene: 5. The germline gives CDR1 MNHNY, CDR2 SVGAGI (reference sequence). CDR3 nucleotides: TGTGCCAGCGGACCACAGGGGGGCAATCAGCCCCAGCATTTT. This gives the protein CASGPQGGNQPQHF.

Concerning this clonotype: A much more abundant neighbour one base away suggests this may be a read error. The chain joins TRBV11-2 to TRBJ2-7; 8 nucleotides line up with TRBD2. Unmatched junction bases numbered 5, after V lost 3 bases and J lost 4 bases. The CDR3 totals 14 residues. CDR1 and CDR2 from the germline V gene are SGHAT and FQNNGV. CDR3 nucleotide sequence: TGTGCCAGCAGCTTGGGACTAGTGGCTTACGAGCAGTACGTC. This encodes CASSLGLVAYEQYV.

CDR3 region: CSARDKGVWPRQYF. The CDR3 coding sequence is TGCAGTGCTAGAGATAAGGGGGTATGGCCAAGGCAGTACTTC. This chain joins TRBV20-1 and TRBJ2-7; TRBD1 is a possible D gene (6 bases). The CDR3 runs 14 residues. The V and J ends lost 0 bases and 9 bases respectively, with 18 bases between them. Germline-derived CDR1 and CDR2 are DFQATT and SNEGSKA (reference sequence).

On this clonotype itself: At one end the junction does not follow the germline gene, possibly because of a read error. This chain links TRBV4-2 with TRBJ2-3; possible D gene TRBD2, 5 bases. The CDR3 loop spans 16 amino acids. From germline, CDR1 is LGHNA and CDR2 YNFKEQ. This chain's CDR3 is CASSQLAGWNTYTQYF. The CDR3 nucleotides are TGTGCTAGCAGCCAGCTAGCCGGCTGGAACACATATACGCAGTATTTT.